Following are 18 T cell receptor beta chains from one sample sequenced in a study of T cells in tuberculosis. The time point here: new active TB diagnosis, blood taken before or within 7 days of starting treatment. TCRdb's copy holds only in-frame clones and misses some; the assay was immunoSEQ multiplex PCR. Counted here are under 45,000 clones, about 91% occurring once; the ten biggest clones make up approximately 2.4%. The sequenced sample was PBMCs, obtained at tuberculosis diagnosis. Receptors originate from an adult with tuberculosis.

The gene calls are TRBV4-1 and TRBJ2-3; 13 positions match TRBD2. The CDR3 is 14 amino acids. V lost 4 bases to trimming and J lost 10 bases; unmatched junction nucleotides: 5. CDR1 is MGHRA and CDR2 is YSYEKL in the germline V gene. The chain's CDR3 is CASSPRTSGGSQYF. CDR3 DNA: TGCGCCAGCAGCCCCCGGACTAGCGGGGGCTCGCAGTATTTT.

This clone was recorded a few times. The V and J genes are TRBV6-1 and TRBJ1-5, with unresolved D. Germline CDR1 and CDR2: MNHNS and SASEGT. CDR3 length: 13 amino acids. Trimming took off 6 bases at V and 6 bases at J, with 12 bases between the two ends. Here the CDR3 reads CASSRGESQPQHF. The CDR3 coding sequence is TGTGCCAGCAGCCGGGGAGAAAGTCAGCCCCAGCATTTT.

V and J are TRBV4-3 and TRBJ2-3, with D perhaps matching TRBD2 (6 bases). Trimming cost V 0 bases and J 0 bases, with 10 bases left between them. CDR1 is LGHNA and CDR2 is YSLEER in the germline V gene. The CDR3 covers 16 residues. In DNA form, the CDR3 reads TGCGCCAGCAGCCAAGAAGTGGGGGGTAGCACAGATACGCAGTATTTT. Amino acids: CASSQEVGGSTDTQYF.

DNA of the CDR3: TGTGCCAGTAGCGGGACAGTCCTAACGAACACCGGGGAGCTGTTTTTT. Residues: CASSGTVLTNTGELFF. The V call is TRBV19, the J call TRBJ2-2; 7 bases line up with TRBD1. CDR1 is LNHDA, CDR2 SQIVND, per germline (reference sequence). Unmatched junction bases numbered 7, after V lost 6 bases and J lost 0 bases. The CDR3 has 16 amino acids.

V gene TRBV7-2 combines with J gene TRBJ2-7, with 7 bases identical to TRBD2. The V segment lost 2 bases and the J segment 3 bases; nucleotides outside the gene matches: 7. The CDR3 has 15 amino acids. CDR1 and CDR2 from the germline V gene are SGHTA and FQGNSA. The CDR3 here is CASSLYSSGFYEQYV. The CDR3 nucleotides are TGTGCCAGCAGCTTATATTCTAGCGGTTTCTACGAGCAGTACGTC.

The J gene is TRBJ1-2, the V gene TRBV4-1, with a weak D call TRBD1 (5 bases). Trimming shortened V by 3 bases and J by 4 bases, and 12 bases separated the two germline ends. The CDR3 has 14 amino acids. Germline V gene lookup returns CDR1 MGHRA and CDR2 YSYEKL. In DNA, the CDR3 is TGCGCCAGCAGCCACCCAGAAGGGGTCTATGGCTACACCTTC. Translated, it gives CASSHPEGVYGYTF.

The chain recombines TRBV29-1 with TRBJ2-3; D is unclear. Looked up from germline, CDR1 is SQVTM and CDR2 is ANQGSEA. Trimming removed 3 bases from V and 1 base from J, with 11 bases in between. This CDR3 comprises 14 residues. CDR3 bases: TGCAGCGTTGACCTGGAGTTTGGCACAGATACGCAGTATTTT. Protein sequence: CSVDLEFGTDTQYF.

The rearrangement links TRBV5-6 to TRBJ1-6; 10 nucleotides align to TRBD1. V dropped 3 bases and J dropped 6; count of bases not matched to a gene: 6. The germline V gene has CDR1 SGHDT and CDR2 YYEEEE. The CDR3 has 16 residues. The CDR3 DNA reads as TGTGCCAGCAGCTCCCGGGACAGGGGTACTAATTCACCCCTCCACTTT. This codes for CASSSRDRGTNSPLHF.

This clone was found once. The genes are TRBV6-5 and TRBJ1-3; a possible D gene is TRBD1 (5 bases). The CDR3 is 15 residues long. V gave up 0 bases and J gave up 2 bases, with 8 bases separating them. CDR1 is MNHEY and CDR2 is SVGAGI in the germline V gene. CDR3 DNA sequence: TGTGCCAGCAGTTACTCCTCGACAGCTGGAAACACCATATATTTT. It codes for CASSYSSTAGNTIYF.

The genes are TRBV11-2 and TRBJ1-4; the match to TRBD1 covers 8 bases. V shed 5 bases, J shed 3 bases, and the junction held 5 bases outside the gene matches. In germline, CDR1 is SGHAT, CDR2 FQNNGV. This CDR3 is built from 15 residues. The CDR3 protein is CASSRSDRANEKLFF. In DNA, the CDR3 is TGTGCCAGCAGCCGGTCGGACAGGGCTAATGAAAAACTGTTTTTT.

This rearrangement joins TRBV27 to TRBJ1-2; D unclear. V was clipped by 0 bases and J by 3 bases, with 11 bases between them. The germline V gene encodes CDR1 MNHEY and CDR2 SMNVEV (reference sequence). There are 15 residues in the CDR3. The CDR3 loop reads CASSLSVGLDYGYTF. CDR3 coding DNA: TGTGCCAGCAGTTTATCGGTGGGCTTGGACTATGGCTACACCTTC.

The table lists this clone with a few counts. This rearrangement joins TRBV30 to TRBJ1-1, with D possibly being TRBD1 (5 bases). Germline-derived CDR1 and CDR2 are GTSNPN and SVGIG (reference sequence). V lost 4 bases and J lost 3, with 12 bases in between. The CDR3 loop spans 13 amino acids. CDR3 loop: CAWMLGGDTEAFF. The CDR3 DNA is TGTGCCTGGATGTTGGGGGGGGACACTGAAGCTTTCTTT.

The CDR3 protein is CASSQEWWASNSNQPQHF. CDR3 bases: TGTGCCAGCAGCCAAGAATGGTGGGCTAGCAATAGCAATCAGCCCCAGCATTTT. V is TRBV4-2 and J is TRBJ1-5; D gene unclear. The V end lost 0 bases, the J end lost 0 bases, and 15 bases lay between the germline ends. Germline V gene sequence: CDR1 LGHNA, CDR2 YNFKEQ. The CDR3 runs 18 residues.

The V call is TRBV5-1, the J call TRBJ2-7; 7 bases agree with TRBD1. The germline V gene encodes CDR1 SGHRS and CDR2 YFSETQ. This CDR3 has 14 amino acids. The junction had 2 bases not matched to a gene; V was cut back by 0 bases and J by 2 bases. In DNA, the CDR3 is TGCGCCAGCAGCTTGGTACAGGGGACCTACGAGCAGTACTTC. Translation: CASSLVQGTYEQYF.

The CDR3 DNA reads as TGTGCCAGCAGCCCCTCAGTAGGGGGGGTAGATGGCTACACCTTC. Protein: CASSPSVGGVDGYTF. This chain links TRBV5-4 with TRBJ1-2, with D possibly matching TRBD1 (6 bases). V was cut by 4 bases and J by 6 bases, with 19 bases left in between. This CDR3 contains 15 residues. The germline gives CDR1 SGHNT, CDR2 YYREEE (reference sequence).

The genes are TRBV6-1 and TRBJ2-1; 10 nucleotides line up with TRBD2. V lost 7 bases to trimming and J lost 14 bases; unmatched junction nucleotides: 17. Germline CDR1 and CDR2: MNHNS and SASEGT. CDR3 length equals 15 residues. The CDR3 region has the DNA TGTGCCAGCACCAACCGGTTCGTAGCAGCGGGGGGGGAGTTCTTC. Amino acids: CASTNRFVAAGGEFF.

This clone is a singleton in its sample. This CDR3 reads CASSAGQGRSYEQYF. In DNA form, the CDR3 reads TGTGCCAGCAGCGCCGGACAGGGTAGGTCCTACGAGCAGTACTTC. V and J are TRBV4-2 and TRBJ2-7, with 8 bases that match TRBD1. This CDR3 comprises 15 residues. V was clipped by 5 bases and J by 1 base; unmatched bases: 7. Germline loops: CDR1 LGHNA, CDR2 YNFKEQ.

This chain joins TRBV7-2 and TRBJ1-1, with 9 bases matching TRBD1. Germline lookup yields CDR1 SGHTA and CDR2 FQGNSA. V shed 2 bases, J shed 11 bases, and the junction held 6 bases outside the gene matches. The CDR3 runs to 13 residues. CDR3 in amino acids: CASSLTGQGIAFF. The CDR3 DNA follows: TGTGCCAGCAGCTTAACAGGACAGGGGATTGCTTTCTTT.